This TCR beta chain was captured by sequencing in a study of CD8+CD57+ T cells in acquired aplastic anemia. As for the study in general: Roughly 3 ug was the average amount of DNA from sorted CD4+ and CD8+ cells.

CDR3 length equals 15 residues. Germline-derived CDR1 and CDR2 are SQVTM and ANQGSEA. Losses at the gene ends were 7 bases for V and 8 bases for J; bases not matched to a gene: 19. This clonotype was observed once. Profiling that covered TCR beta VDJ and CDR3 relied on genomic DNA as its template. TCRdb reprocessed the reads with MiXCR, giving one entry per CDR3 protein. The sample lists under 200,000 distinct CDR3 sequences; roughly 64% were seen once. Sequenced material: sorted CD4+, CD8+, or CD8+CD57+ T cells (not recorded which) from PBMCs. The rearrangement uses TRBV29-1 and TRBJ1-2, with 7 bases lining up with TRBD1. This clonotype was obtained from a human donor with severe aplastic anemia or a healthy control (not recorded which). This chain's CDR3 is CSGLVDRPENVGYTF. CDR3 DNA: TGCAGCGGCCTAGTGGACAGGCCCGAGAATGTAGGCTACACCTTC.